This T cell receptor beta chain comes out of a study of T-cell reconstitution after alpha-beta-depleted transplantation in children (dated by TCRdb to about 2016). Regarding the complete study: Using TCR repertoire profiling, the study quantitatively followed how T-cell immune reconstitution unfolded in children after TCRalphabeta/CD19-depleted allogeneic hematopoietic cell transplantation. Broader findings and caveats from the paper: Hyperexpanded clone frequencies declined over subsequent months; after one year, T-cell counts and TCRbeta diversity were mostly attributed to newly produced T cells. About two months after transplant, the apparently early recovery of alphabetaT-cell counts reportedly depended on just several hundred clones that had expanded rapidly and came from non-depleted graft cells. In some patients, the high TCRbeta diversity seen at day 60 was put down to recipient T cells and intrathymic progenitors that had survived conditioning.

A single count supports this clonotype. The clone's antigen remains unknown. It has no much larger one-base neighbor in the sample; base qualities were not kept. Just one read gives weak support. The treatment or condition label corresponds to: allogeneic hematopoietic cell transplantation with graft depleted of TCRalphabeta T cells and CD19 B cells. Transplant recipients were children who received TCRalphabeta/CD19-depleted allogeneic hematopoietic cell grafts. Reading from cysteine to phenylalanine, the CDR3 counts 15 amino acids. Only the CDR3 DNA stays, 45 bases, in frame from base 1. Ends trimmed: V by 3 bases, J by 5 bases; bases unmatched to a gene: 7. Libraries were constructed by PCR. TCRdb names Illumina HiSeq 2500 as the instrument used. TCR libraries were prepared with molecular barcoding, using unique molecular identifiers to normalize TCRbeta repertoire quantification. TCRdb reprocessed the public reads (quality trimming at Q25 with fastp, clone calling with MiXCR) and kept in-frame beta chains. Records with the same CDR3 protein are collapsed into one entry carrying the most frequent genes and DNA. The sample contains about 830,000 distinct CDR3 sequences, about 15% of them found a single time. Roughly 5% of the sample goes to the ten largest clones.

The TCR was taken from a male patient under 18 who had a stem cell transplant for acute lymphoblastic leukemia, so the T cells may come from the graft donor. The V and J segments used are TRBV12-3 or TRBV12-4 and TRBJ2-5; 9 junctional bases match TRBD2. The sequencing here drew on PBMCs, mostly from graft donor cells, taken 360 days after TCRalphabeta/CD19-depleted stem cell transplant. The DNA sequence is TGTGCCAGCAGTTTCCGACTAGCGGAGGCCGAGACCCAGTACTTC. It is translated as CASSFRLAEAETQYF.